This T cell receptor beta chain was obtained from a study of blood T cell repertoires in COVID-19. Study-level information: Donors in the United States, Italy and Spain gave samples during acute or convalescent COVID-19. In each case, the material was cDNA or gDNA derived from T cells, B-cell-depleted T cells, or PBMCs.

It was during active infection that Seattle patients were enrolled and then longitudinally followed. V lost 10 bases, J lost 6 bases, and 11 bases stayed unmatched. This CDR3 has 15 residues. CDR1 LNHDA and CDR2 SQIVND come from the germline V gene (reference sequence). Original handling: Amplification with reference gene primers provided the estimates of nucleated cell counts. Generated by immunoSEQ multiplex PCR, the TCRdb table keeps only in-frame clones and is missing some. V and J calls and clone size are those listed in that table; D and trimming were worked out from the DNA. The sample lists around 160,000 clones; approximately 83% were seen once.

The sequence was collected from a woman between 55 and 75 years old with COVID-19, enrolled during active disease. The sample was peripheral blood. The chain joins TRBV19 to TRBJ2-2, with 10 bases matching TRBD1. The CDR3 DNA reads TGTGCCACCACAACCAGGACAGGGGGGGCCGGGGAGCTGTTTTTT. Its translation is CATTTRTGGAGELFF.